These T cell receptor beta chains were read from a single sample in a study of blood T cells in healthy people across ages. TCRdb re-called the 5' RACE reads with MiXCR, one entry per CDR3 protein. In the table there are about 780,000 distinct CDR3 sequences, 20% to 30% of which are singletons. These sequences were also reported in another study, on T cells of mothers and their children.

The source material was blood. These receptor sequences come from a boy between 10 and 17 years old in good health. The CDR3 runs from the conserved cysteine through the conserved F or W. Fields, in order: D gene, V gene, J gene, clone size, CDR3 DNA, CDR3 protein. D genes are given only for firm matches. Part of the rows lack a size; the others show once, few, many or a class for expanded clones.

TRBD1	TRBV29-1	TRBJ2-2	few	TGCAGCGTTGAAACAATGGGACAGGAGAACACCGGGGAGCTGTTTTTT	CSVETMGQENTGELFF
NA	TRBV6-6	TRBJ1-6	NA	TGTGCCTCCCTCGGGGGGAATTGGGCCCTCCACTTT	CASLGGNWALHF
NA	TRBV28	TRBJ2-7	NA	TGTGCCAGCAACCTGGACAGTTACGAGCAGTACTTC	CASNLDSYEQYF
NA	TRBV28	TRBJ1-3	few	TGTGCCAGCAGTTTAAACAGTCCTCACACCATATATTTT	CASSLNSPHTIYF
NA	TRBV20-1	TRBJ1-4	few	TGCAGTGCTCCCAACATAGGAAAACTGTTTTTT	CSAPNIGKLFF
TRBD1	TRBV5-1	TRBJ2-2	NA	TGCGCCAGCAGCATCAAGGGACAGCATACCGGGGAGCTGTTTTTT	CASSIKGQHTGELFF
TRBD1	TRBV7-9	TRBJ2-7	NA	TGTGCCAGCAGGCAACTGACAGGGATCTCTAACGAGCAGTACTTC	CASRQLTGISNEQYF
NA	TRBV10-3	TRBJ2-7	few	TGTGCCACCACAGCGGAGTACGAGCAGTACTTC	CATTAEYEQYF
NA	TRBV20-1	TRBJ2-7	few	TGCAGTGCTACCCCATGGGAGAGAGGGGTGTACTTC	CSATPWERGVYF
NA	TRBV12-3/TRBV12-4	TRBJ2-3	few	TGCGCCAGCAGCTTGAGGCGGGATACGCAGTATTTT	CASSLRRDTQYF
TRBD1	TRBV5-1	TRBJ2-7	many	TGTGCCAGCAGTTCGGGACAGGGGACCTACGAGCAGTACTTC	CASSSGQGTYEQYF
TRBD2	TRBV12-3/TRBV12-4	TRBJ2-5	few	TGTGCCAGCAGCTCGGGACTAGCGGCGACTCTCCAAGAGACCCAGTACTTC	CASSSGLAATLQETQYF
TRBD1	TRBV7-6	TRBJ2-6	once	TGTGCCAGCAGCTTACTTGGTTGGCAGGGGGCGCGGTTAGGGGCCAACGTCCTGACTTTC	CASSLLGWQGARLGANVLTF
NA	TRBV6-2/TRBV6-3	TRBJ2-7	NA	TGCGCCAGCAGACCCGACAGTTGGGGCAGGAACTACGAGCAGTACTTC	CASRPDSWGRNYEQYF
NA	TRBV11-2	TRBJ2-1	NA	TGTGCCAGCAGCTTAGGGTTGACGGACAGTACCTACAATGAGCAGTTCTTC	CASSLGLTDSTYNEQFF
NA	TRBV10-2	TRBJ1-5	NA	TGCGCCAGCAGTGTTGGAGGGGACGTGCAGCCCCAGCATTTT	CASSVGGDVQPQHF
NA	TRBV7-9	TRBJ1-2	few	TGTGCCAGCAGCCTACCCTCGTCCCAATCGGGCTACACCTTC	CASSLPSSQSGYTF
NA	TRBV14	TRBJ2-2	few	TGTGCCAGCAGCCAATATGGGGCCGGGGAGCTGTTTTTT	CASSQYGAGELFF
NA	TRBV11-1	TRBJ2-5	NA	TGTGCCAGCAGCACGGGACGCCTGCAAGAGACCCAGTACTTC	CASSTGRLQETQYF
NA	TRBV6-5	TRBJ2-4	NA	TGTGCCAGCAGACTCAGACCCGGGAGCATTCAGTACTTC	CASRLRPGSIQYF
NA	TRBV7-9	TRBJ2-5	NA	TGTGCCAGCAGCTTAGTCCAGTCCTGGGAGACCCAGTACTTC	CASSLVQSWETQYF
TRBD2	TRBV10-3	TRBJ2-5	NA	TGTGCCACCACTGAGCGGGGGGGCATGGAGACCCAGTACTTC	CATTERGGMETQYF
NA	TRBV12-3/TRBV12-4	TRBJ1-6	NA	TGTGCCAGCAAGAGCTCCTATAATTCACCCCTCCACTTT	CASKSSYNSPLHF
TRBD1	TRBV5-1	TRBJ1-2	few	TGCGCCAGCAGCTTGACAGGGGATGAAAACACCTTC	CASSLTGDENTF
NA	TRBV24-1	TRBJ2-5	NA	TGTGCCACCAGTCGGGCCCCGGAAGAGACCCAGTACTTC	CATSRAPEETQYF
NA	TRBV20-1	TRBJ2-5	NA	TGCAGTGCTAGGTCCGGGGCTGAGACCCAGTACTTC	CSARSGAETQYF
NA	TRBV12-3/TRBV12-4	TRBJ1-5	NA	TGTGCCAGCAGTTTTATGGGGGGCAATCAGCCCCAGCATTTT	CASSFMGGNQPQHF
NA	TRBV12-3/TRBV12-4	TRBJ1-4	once	TGTGCCAGCAGTCTACAGGGTGTGCGGGAAAAACTGTTTTTT	CASSLQGVREKLFF
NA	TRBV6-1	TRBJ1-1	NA	TGTGCCAGCACCCGTGGGGGTACAGTGAGCACTGAAGCTTTCTTT	CASTRGGTVSTEAFF
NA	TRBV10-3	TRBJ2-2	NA	TGTGCCATCAGCCGAGGGGACGCGAACACCGGGGAGCTGTTTTTT	CAISRGDANTGELFF
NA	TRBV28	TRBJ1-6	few	TGTGCCAGCAGGCTTAGTAGCTCCTATAATTCACCCCTCCACTTT	CASRLSSSYNSPLHF
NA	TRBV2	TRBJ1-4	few	TGTGCCAGCAGTTACACGACAACTAATGAAAAACTGTTTTTT	CASSYTTTNEKLFF
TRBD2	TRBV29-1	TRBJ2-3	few	TGCAGCGATACTCGGGGGGGTAGCACAGATACGCAGTATTTT	CSDTRGGSTDTQYF
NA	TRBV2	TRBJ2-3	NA	TGTGCCAGCAGTGAACAAGGAGGGCCCAGCACAGATACGCGGTATTTT	CASSEQGGPSTDTRYF
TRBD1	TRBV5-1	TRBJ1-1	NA	TGCGCCAGCAGCCCCCGGGACAGGGGGCAGGGTACTGAAGCTTTCTTT	CASSPRDRGQGTEAFF
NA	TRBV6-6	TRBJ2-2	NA	TGTGCCAGCGGCTGGATAGGGGCAGGCGGGGAGCTGTTTTTT	CASGWIGAGGELFF
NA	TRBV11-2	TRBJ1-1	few	TGTGCCAGCAGCTTCTCGGGGCCGAACACTGAAGCTTTCTTT	CASSFSGPNTEAFF
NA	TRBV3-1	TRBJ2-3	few	TGTGCCAGCAGCCAAGACTCCGTCGGGAATACGCAGTATTTT	CASSQDSVGNTQYF
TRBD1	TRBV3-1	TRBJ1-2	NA	TGTGCCAGCAGCCCCCGGACAGGGGCAAGTGGCTACACCTTC	CASSPRTGASGYTF
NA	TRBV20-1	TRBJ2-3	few	TGCAGTGCCCTTAGCTCGGCAGATACGCAGTATTTT	CSALSSADTQYF
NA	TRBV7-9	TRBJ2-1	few	TGTGCCAGCATATTGGATGGGGGCTCCTACAATGAGCAGTTCTTC	CASILDGGSYNEQFF
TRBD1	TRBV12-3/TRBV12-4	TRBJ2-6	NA	TGTGCCAGCAGTCGGACGACAGGGGCTGGGGCCAACGTCCTGACTTTC	CASSRTTGAGANVLTF
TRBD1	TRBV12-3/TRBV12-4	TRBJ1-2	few	TGTGCCAGCAGTTTTAGACAGGGAGGTGGCTACACCTTC	CASSFRQGGGYTF
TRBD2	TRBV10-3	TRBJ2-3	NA	TGTGCCATCAGTGTGGAGCGGGGGGAAGATACGCAGTATTTT	CAISVERGEDTQYF
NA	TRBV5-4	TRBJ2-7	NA	TGTGCCAGCAGCCTGGGCCCGACCTCCTACCAGCAGTACTTC	CASSLGPTSYQQYF
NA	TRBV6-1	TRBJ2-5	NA	TGTGCCAGCATAGTGTGGGATGGGGCCCAGTACTTC	CASIVWDGAQYF
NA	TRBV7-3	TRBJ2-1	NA	TGTGCCAGCAGCTTAGGAACAGGGAGGTCGTACAATGAGCAGTTCTTC	CASSLGTGRSYNEQFF
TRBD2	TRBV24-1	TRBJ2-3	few	TGTGCCACCAGTGACATCCGGACTAGCGGGGGGTTGAGCACAGATACGCAGTATTTT	CATSDIRTSGGLSTDTQYF
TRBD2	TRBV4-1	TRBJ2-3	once	TGCGCCAGCAGCCAGTCGGCGAGCGGGGGATCAAGCAGAAGCACAGATACGCAGTATTTT	CASSQSASGGSSRSTDTQYF
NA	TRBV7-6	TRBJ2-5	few	TGTGCCACCGAGCACGGCAGGGCTGGAACCCAGTACTTC	CATEHGRAGTQYF
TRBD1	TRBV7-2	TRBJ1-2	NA	TGTGCCAGCAGCTCCGGACAGGGGTTGGACTACACCTTC	CASSSGQGLDYTF
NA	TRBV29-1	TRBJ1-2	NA	TGCAGCGTTGAAGGCGGGAACGGCTACACCTTC	CSVEGGNGYTF
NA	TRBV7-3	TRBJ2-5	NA	TGTGCCACCGCCGACGGCCCCCAAGAGACCCAGTACTTC	CATADGPQETQYF
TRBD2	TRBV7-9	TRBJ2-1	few	TGTGCCAGCAGCTCTAGCGGGGGGCCCAATGAGCAGTTCTTC	CASSSSGGPNEQFF